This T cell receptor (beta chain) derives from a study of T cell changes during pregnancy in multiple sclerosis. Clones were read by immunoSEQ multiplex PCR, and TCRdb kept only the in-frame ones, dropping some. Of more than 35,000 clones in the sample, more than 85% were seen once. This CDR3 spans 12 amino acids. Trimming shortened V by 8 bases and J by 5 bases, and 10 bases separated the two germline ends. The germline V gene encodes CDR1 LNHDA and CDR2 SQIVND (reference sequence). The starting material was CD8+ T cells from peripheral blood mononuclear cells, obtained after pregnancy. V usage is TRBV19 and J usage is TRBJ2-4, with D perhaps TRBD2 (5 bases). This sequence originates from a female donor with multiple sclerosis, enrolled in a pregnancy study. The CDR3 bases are TGTGCCAGTGAGGGCCTCGAAAACATTCAGTACTTC. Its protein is CASEGLENIQYF. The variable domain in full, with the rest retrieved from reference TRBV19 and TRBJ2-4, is DGGITQSPKYLFRKEGQNVTLSCEQNLNHDAMYWYRQDPGQGLRLIYYSQIVNDFQKGDIAEGYSVSREKKESFPLTVTSAQKNPTAFYLCASEGLENIQYFGAGTRLSVL.